The 19 T cell receptor beta chains presented below share a single source sample, sequenced in a study of beta chain features in type 1 diabetes. Sequenced material consisted of expressed TCRB transcripts (all of the isolated RNA was reverse transcribed). Measured with immunoSEQ multiplex PCR; TCRdb has only the in-frame clones, and not every one. The sample has 300,000 or so clones; around 15% are singletons. Findings and caveats of the study: People with Type 1 diabetes carried modestly yet significantly shorter TCRB CDR3s in all four CD4+ subsets.

These receptors' targets are unknown. The sequencing sample was made of naive CD4+ T cells from blood. The origin of the receptors is a man aged 25 to 45 with type 1 diabetes.

The CDR3 coding sequence is TGTGCCAGCAGTTACGCCGCGGGGCAAGAGACCCAGTACTTC. It specifies CASSYAAGQETQYF. The chain joins TRBV6-5 to TRBJ2-5, with D perhaps matching TRBD2 (6 bases). The length of the CDR3 is 14 residues. Trimming removed 2 bases from V and 2 bases from J, with 9 bases in between. Germline lookup yields CDR1 MNHEY and CDR2 SVGAGI.

This rearrangement joins TRBV4-3 to TRBJ2-5; 14 bases line up with TRBD2. Germline CDR1 reads LGHNA; CDR2 reads YSLEER. The CDR3 loop spans 15 amino acids. V lost 5 bases, J lost 5 bases, and 4 bases stayed unmatched. The CDR3 loop reads CASSSRLAGGETQYF. CDR3 DNA sequence: TGCGCCAGCAGCTCCCGACTAGCGGGAGGGGAGACCCAGTACTTC.

This clone was found a few times. The V gene is TRBV4-1, the J gene TRBJ2-1; D ambiguous. V lost 0 bases and J lost 4, with 13 bases in between. Germline lookup yields CDR1 MGHRA and CDR2 YSYEKL. The CDR3 covers 16 residues. In DNA form, the CDR3 reads TGCGCCAGCAGCCAAGAGGTCACCTACGTGTACAATGAGCAGTTCTTC. Its translation: CASSQEVTYVYNEQFF.

The rearrangement joins TRBV28 to TRBJ1-1; 8 bases fit TRBD1. CDR1 is MDHEN, CDR2 SYDVKM, per germline. Trimming at V came to 4 bases and at J to 0 bases, leaving 4 bases not matched to a gene. The CDR3 is 15 residues long. The CDR3 DNA sequence: TGTGCCAGCAGTTCGTACAGGGGGATGAACACTGAAGCTTTCTTT. It specifies CASSSYRGMNTEAFF.

The chain employs TRBV11-2 and TRBJ2-1, with a tentative D call TRBD1 (5 bases). V lost 4 bases to trimming and J lost 5 bases, with 12 bases between them. Germline CDR1 reads SGHAT; CDR2 reads FQNNGV. The length of the CDR3 is 14 residues. The CDR3 DNA is TGTGCCAGCAGCTCGCAGCAGGGAAACAATGAGCAGTTCTTC. It yields the protein CASSSQQGNNEQFF.

The DNA for the CDR3 is TGTGCCTGGAGTGCGGAGGTCACTGAAGCTTTCTTT. This encodes CAWSAEVTEAFF. The rearrangement joins TRBV30 to TRBJ1-1; D gene uncertain. Germline-derived CDR1 and CDR2 are GTSNPN and SVGIG (reference sequence). V was clipped by 1 base and J by 4 bases, with 7 bases between them. The CDR3 consists of 12 residues.

This chain connects TRBV4-3 to TRBJ1-4, with D maybe TRBD1 (5 bases). The CDR3 sequence is 15 residues long. Germline values: CDR1 LGHNA, CDR2 YSLEER. The V gene lost 3 bases and the J gene lost 7 bases, with 15 bases spanning the gap. In DNA form, the CDR3 reads TGCGCCAGCAGCCACAACGGGGGGAAGGGTGAAAAACTGTTTTTT. Protein: CASSHNGGKGEKLFF.

This clone occurred a few times. The chain has TRBV6-1 and TRBJ2-1; D remains ambiguous. The CDR3 runs 13 residues. Trimming took off 10 bases at V and 4 bases at J, with 14 bases between the two ends. Germline CDR1 MNHNS, CDR2 SASEGT. CDR3 sequence (DNA): TGTGCCACCCGCCTGGTACTTTACAATGAGCAGTTCTTC. This sequence encodes CATRLVLYNEQFF.

This clone was observed a handful of times. The chain is built from TRBV7-9 and TRBJ2-1; 9 bases match TRBD1. Germline lookup yields CDR1 SEHNR and CDR2 FQNEAQ (reference sequence). V lost 5 bases to trimming and J lost 8 bases; unmatched junction nucleotides: 10. The CDR3 contains 15 residues. This CDR3 reads CASSPWDRASHEQFF. The CDR3 bases are TGTGCCAGCAGCCCGTGGGACAGGGCGAGCCATGAGCAGTTCTTC. The variable domain in full, completed from reference TRBV7-9 and TRBJ2-1, reads DTGVSQNPRHKITKRGQNVTFRCDPISEHNRLYWYRQTLGQGPEFLTYFQNEAQLEKSRLLSDRFSAERPKGSFSTLEIQRTEQGDSAMYLCASSPWDRASHEQFFGPGTRLTVL.

This clone has a handful of counts. J is TRBJ1-2 and V is TRBV15; D is unclear. Germline V gene lookup returns CDR1 LNHNV and CDR2 YYDKDF (reference sequence). This CDR3 is built from 15 residues. V dropped 1 base and J dropped 2 bases, with 11 bases sitting between them. In nucleotides, the CDR3 is TGTGCCACCAGCAGAGGTTGGACGGGGAACTATGGCTACACCTTC. It translates to CATSRGWTGNYGYTF.

There are a few counts of this clone. V usage is TRBV27 and J usage is TRBJ2-7; TRBD2 might be the D (5 bases). Germline CDR1 MNHEY, CDR2 SMNVEV (reference sequence). V was shortened by 4 bases and J by 6 bases, with 13 bases between the two germline ends. This CDR3 region has 13 residues. For the CDR3, the DNA is TGTGCCAGCAGTTCACCCACTAGTCCCGAGCAGTACTTC. As protein: CASSSPTSPEQYF.

J is TRBJ1-2 and V is TRBV27, with 7 bases lining up with TRBD1. V shed 6 bases, J shed 4 bases, and the junction held 8 bases outside the gene matches. CDR1 is MNHEY, CDR2 SMNVEV, per germline (reference sequence). The CDR3 spans 14 residues. The CDR3 protein is CASSHTGQIYGYTF. The CDR3 nucleotides read TGTGCCAGCAGCCATACGGGACAGATCTATGGCTACACCTTC.

The gene calls are TRBV28 and TRBJ2-2; 8 positions agree with TRBD1. CDR3 length equals 14 residues. After removal of 6 bases from V and 5 bases from J, the junction contained 5 bases not matched to a gene. CDR1 is MDHEN and CDR2 is SYDVKM in the germline V gene. Here the CDR3 DNA reads TGTGCCAGCAGGTTTACAGGGGGAACCGGGGAGCTGTTTTTT. It codes for CASRFTGGTGELFF. Full variable domain (remainder filled in from reference TRBV28 and TRBJ2-2): DVKVTQSSRYLVKRTGEKVFLECVQDMDHENMFWYRQDPGLGLRLIYFSYDVKMKEKGDIPEGYSVSREKKERFSLILESASTNQTSMYLCASRFTGGTGELFFGEGSRLTVL.

This rearrangement joins TRBV28 to TRBJ2-3, with 7 bases fitting TRBD1. Trimming at V came to 6 bases and at J to 6 bases, leaving 3 bases not matched to a gene. This CDR3 comprises 12 residues. Germline loops: CDR1 MDHEN, CDR2 SYDVKM. As DNA, the CDR3 is TGTGCCAGCAGCTCAGGGGGTGATACGCAGTATTTT. Its protein product is CASSSGGDTQYF.

To note about this clone: The identical CDR3 is also encoded by other nucleotide sequences in the sample. The chain employs TRBV5-1 and TRBJ2-3, with D hard to call. The CDR3 has 13 amino acids. Germline values: CDR1 SGHRS, CDR2 YFSETQ. V was pared by 1 base and J by 1 base, with 4 bases between. The CDR3 DNA reads TGCGCCAGCAGCTTGACAGGCACAGATACGCAGTATTTT. Encoded protein: CASSLTGTDTQYF.

The rearrangement uses TRBV25-1 and TRBJ2-7; 10 nucleotides match TRBD2. The CDR3 runs 14 residues. V was pared by 5 bases and J by 4 bases, with 5 bases of the junction left unmatched. CDR1 is MGHDK, CDR2 SYGVNS, per germline. The CDR3 here is CASSRTAGGYEQYF. The CDR3 DNA reads as TGTGCCAGCAGTAGGACAGCGGGAGGGTACGAGCAGTACTTC.

There are a few counts of this clone. V and J are TRBV5-1 and TRBJ1-1, with a weak D call TRBD1 (5 bases). V was shortened by 0 bases and J by 5 bases, with 11 bases between the two germline ends. Germline CDR1 and CDR2: SGHRS and YFSETQ. This CDR3 comprises 14 residues. CDR3 in DNA: TGCGCCAGCAGCTTGGGACAGATGAGGACTGAAGCTTTCTTT. Protein sequence: CASSLGQMRTEAFF.

This clone was picked up a small number of times. V gene TRBV5-4 combines with J gene TRBJ2-7; 15 bases are shared with TRBD2. The CDR3 extends over 15 amino acids. Germline assignment: CDR1 SGHNT and CDR2 YYREEE (reference sequence). Trimming cost V 4 bases and J 7 bases; bases outside gene matches: 6. The CDR3 here is CASSVMGLAGGEQYF. CDR3 DNA sequence: TGTGCCAGCAGCGTTATGGGACTAGCGGGAGGAGAGCAGTACTTC. Full variable domain (missing parts from reference TRBV5-4 and TRBJ2-7): ETGVTQSPTHLIKTRGQQVTLRCSSQSGHNTVSWYQQALGQGPQFIFQYYREEENGRGNFPPRFSGLQFPNYSSELNVNALELDDSALYLCASSVMGLAGGEQYFGPGTRLTVT.

This clone has more than one count but fewer than ten. The rearrangement uses TRBV7-3 and TRBJ2-7; D may be TRBD2 (5 bases). V lost 0 bases, J lost 4 bases, and 16 bases lay in between. Germline V CDR1 and CDR2: SGHTA, FQGTGA. The CDR3 loop spans 16 amino acids. CDR3: CASSLTKATGTYEQYF. The CDR3 DNA sequence: TGTGCCAGCAGCTTAACTAAGGCAACGGGAACGTACGAGCAGTACTTC.